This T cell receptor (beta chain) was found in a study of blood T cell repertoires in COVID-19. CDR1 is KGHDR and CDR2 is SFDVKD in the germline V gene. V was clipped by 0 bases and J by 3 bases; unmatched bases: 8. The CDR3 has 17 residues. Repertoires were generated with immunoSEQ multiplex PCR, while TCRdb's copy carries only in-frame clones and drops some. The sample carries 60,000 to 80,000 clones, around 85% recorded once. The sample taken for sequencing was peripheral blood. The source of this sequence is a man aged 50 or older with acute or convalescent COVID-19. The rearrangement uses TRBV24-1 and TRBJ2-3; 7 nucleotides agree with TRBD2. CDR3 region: CATSDLGQRGRTDTQYF. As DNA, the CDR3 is TGTGCCACCAGTGATTTGGGCCAGCGGGGAAGAACAGATACGCAGTATTTT.